Sequencing of this T cell receptor (beta chain) was carried out in a study of T cells in Graves' hyperthyroidism and ophthalmopathy. Ten or more counts support this clonotype. RNA transcripts yielded amplified TCR beta CDR3 regions. In the first-round RT-PCR of the TCR CDR3, the HTBI primer set was used. Using its own MiXCR run on the multiplex PCR reads, TCRdb lists one record per CDR3 protein. Here the sample spans 300,000 to 400,000 distinct CDR3 sequences, around 20% being singletons. Trimming took 3 bases from V and 0 from J, leaving 6 bases between them. The CDR3 spans 13 residues. Germline values: CDR1 MNHNS, CDR2 SASEGT.

The TCR comes from a woman aged 45-59 years with Graves' hyperthyroidism. The V call is TRBV6-1, the J call TRBJ2-7; D ambiguous. The sample was blood. For the CDR3, the DNA is TGTGCCAGCAGTGATAACAACTCCTACGAGCAGTACTTC. This encodes CASSDNNSYEQYF.